Below, one T cell receptor (beta chain) is given with its context. V lost 6 bases to trimming and J lost 0 bases, with 11 bases between them. Germline CDR1 MNHEY, CDR2 SMNVEV (reference sequence). CDR3 length equals 14 residues. This sample stems from a study of shared clonotypes between healthy human individuals. Across the study: Every donor yielded three CD4 naive, three CD4 memory, two CD8 naive and one CD8 memory plate.

Terminally differentiated effector memory CD45RA+ cells were excluded from the naive CD8 cells, which were CD45RO-negative and positively selected for CCR7. The donor cohort consisted entirely of Caucasian adults residing in Nashville, Tennessee. The repertoire was sequenced with immunoSEQ multiplex PCR; TCRdb's copy has only in-frame clones and lacks some. This sample carries around 700,000 clones, 92% of them seen once, and the ten largest clones take approximately 24%. This receptor was obtained from a man aged 30 to 39 in good health. The rearrangement uses TRBV27 and TRBJ1-1, with unresolved D. Sequencing was performed on naive CD8+ T cells sorted from blood. CDR3 nucleotides: TGTGCCAGCAGAAATTCGGGAGTGAACACTGAAGCTTTCTTT. Translation: CASRNSGVNTEAFF.